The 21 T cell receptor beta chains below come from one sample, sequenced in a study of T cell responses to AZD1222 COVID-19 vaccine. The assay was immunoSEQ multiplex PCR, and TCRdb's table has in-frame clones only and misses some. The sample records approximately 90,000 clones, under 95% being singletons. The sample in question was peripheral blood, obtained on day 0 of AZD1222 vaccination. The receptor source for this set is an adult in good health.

This CDR3 is CASSLGTGDNQPQHF. The CDR3 nucleotides are TGCGCCAGCAGCTTGGGTACAGGGGACAATCAGCCCCAGCATTTT. This sequence joins TRBV5-1 and TRBJ1-5, with TRBD1 identical over 7 bases. Trimming removed 0 bases from V and 3 bases from J; junction bases left unmatched: 3. In germline, CDR1 is SGHRS, CDR2 YFSETQ. This CDR3 contains 15 residues. The full variable domain, its missing parts supplied by reference TRBV5-1 and TRBJ1-5, is KAGVTQTPRYLIKTRGQQVTLSCSPISGHRSVSWYQQTPGQGLQFLFEYFSETQRNKGNFPGRFSGRQFSNSRSEMNVSTLELGDSALYLCASSLGTGDNQPQHFGDGTRLSIL.

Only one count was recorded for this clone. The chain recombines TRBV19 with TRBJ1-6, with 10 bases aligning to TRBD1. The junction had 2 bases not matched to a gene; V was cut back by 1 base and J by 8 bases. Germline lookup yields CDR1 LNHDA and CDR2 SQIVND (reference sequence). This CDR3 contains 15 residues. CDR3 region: CASSIAGTGDSPLHF. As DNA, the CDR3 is TGTGCCAGTAGTATAGCTGGGACAGGGGATTCACCCCTCCACTTT.

CDR3 region: CASSPSSGLLGEQYF. The CDR3 nucleotides are TGTGCCAGCTCACCATCAAGCGGGTTACTAGGGGAGCAGTACTTC. The genes are TRBV18 and TRBJ2-7; D perhaps matches TRBD2 (6 bases). This CDR3 has 15 residues. V lost 2 bases, J lost 7 bases, and 18 bases lay in between. Germline lookup yields CDR1 KGHSH and CDR2 LQKENI.

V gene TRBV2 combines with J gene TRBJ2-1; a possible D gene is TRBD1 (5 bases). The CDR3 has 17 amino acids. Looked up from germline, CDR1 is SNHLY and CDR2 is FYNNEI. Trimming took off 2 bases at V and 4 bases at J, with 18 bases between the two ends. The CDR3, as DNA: TGTGCCAGCAGTGAAATGTCGAGACAGCTCTTTTACAATGAGCAGTTCTTC. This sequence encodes CASSEMSRQLFYNEQFF. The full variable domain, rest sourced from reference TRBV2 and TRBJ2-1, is EPEVTQTPSHQVTQMGQEVILRCVPISNHLYFYWYRQILGQKVEFLVSFYNNEISEKSEIFDDQFSVERPDGSNFTLKIRSTKLEDSAMYFCASSEMSRQLFYNEQFFGPGTRLTVL.

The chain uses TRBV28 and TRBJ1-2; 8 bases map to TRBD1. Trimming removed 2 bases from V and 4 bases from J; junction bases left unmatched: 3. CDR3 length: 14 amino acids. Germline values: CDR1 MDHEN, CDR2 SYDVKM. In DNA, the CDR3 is TGTGCCAGCAGTTTACTTCAGGGGGCCTATGGCTACACCTTC. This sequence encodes CASSLLQGAYGYTF.

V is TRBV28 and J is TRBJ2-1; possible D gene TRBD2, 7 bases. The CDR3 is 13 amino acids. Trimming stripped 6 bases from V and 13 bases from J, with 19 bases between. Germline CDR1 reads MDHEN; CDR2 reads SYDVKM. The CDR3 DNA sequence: TGTGCCAGCAGCCCCAGGTCGCGCGGGGGCCAGTTCTTC. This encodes CASSPRSRGGQFF.

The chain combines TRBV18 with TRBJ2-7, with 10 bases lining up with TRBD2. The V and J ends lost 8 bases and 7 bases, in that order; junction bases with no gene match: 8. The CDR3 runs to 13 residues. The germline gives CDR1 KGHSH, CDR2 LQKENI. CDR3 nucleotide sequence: TGTGCCAGCCGTGGAGGACTAGCGGTTGAGCAGTACTTC. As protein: CASRGGLAVEQYF.

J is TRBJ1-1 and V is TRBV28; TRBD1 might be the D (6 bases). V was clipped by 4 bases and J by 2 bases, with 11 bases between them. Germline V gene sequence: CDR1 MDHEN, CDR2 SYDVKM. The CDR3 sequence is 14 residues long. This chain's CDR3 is CASSSHRVNTEAFF. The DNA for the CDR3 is TGTGCCAGCAGTTCCCACAGGGTCAACACTGAAGCTTTCTTT.

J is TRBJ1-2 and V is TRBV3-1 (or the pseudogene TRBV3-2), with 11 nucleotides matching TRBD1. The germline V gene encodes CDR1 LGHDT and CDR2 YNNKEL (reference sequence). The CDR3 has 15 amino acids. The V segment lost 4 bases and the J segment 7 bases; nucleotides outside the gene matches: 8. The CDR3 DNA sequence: TGTGCCAGCAGCCGCGGGACAGGGGGTCCCGCTGGCTACACCTTC. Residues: CASSRGTGGPAGYTF.

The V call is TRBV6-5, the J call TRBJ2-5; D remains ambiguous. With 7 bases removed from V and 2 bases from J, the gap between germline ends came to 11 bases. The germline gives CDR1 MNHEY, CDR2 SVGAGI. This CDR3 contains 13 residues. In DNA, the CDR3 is TGTGCCAGCATTCTGGGTTTTCAAGAGACCCAGTACTTC. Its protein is CASILGFQETQYF.

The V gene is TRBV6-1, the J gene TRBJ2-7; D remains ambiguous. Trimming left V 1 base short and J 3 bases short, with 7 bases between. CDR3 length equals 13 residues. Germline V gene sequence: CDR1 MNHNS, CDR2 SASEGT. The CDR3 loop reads CASSEGHFYEQYF. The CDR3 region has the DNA TGTGCCAGCAGTGAAGGGCACTTCTACGAGCAGTACTTC.

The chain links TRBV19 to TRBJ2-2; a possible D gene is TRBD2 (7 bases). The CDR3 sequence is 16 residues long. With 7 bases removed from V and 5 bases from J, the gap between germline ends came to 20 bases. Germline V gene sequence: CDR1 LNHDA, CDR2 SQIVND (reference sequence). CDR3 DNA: TGTGCCAGTATCAACAGGGAGGGTCAGTCGACCGGGGAGCTGTTTTTT. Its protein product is CASINREGQSTGELFF.

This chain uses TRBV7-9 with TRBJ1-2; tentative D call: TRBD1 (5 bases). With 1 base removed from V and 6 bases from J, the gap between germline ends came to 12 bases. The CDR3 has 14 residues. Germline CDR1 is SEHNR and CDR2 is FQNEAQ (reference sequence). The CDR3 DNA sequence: TGTGCCAGCAGCTTAGATACGTGGGGCGATGGCTACACCTTC. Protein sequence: CASSLDTWGDGYTF.

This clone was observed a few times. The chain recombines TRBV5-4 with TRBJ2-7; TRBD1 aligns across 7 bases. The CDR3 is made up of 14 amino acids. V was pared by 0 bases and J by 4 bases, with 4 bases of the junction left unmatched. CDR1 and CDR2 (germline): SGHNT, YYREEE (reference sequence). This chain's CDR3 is CASSLDRGIYEQYF. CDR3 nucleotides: TGTGCCAGCAGCTTGGACAGGGGTATTTACGAGCAGTACTTC.

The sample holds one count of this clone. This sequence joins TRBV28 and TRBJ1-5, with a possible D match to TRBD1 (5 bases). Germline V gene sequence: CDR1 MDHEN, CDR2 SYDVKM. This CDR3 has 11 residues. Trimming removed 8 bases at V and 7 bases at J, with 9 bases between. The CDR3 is CASRGEQPQHF. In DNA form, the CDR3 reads TGTGCCAGCCGGGGCGAGCAGCCCCAGCATTTT. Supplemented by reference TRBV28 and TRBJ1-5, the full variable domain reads DVKVTQSSRYLVKRTGEKVFLECVQDMDHENMFWYRQDPGLGLRLIYFSYDVKMKEKGDIPEGYSVSREKKERFSLILESASTNQTSMYLCASRGEQPQHFGDGTRLSIL.

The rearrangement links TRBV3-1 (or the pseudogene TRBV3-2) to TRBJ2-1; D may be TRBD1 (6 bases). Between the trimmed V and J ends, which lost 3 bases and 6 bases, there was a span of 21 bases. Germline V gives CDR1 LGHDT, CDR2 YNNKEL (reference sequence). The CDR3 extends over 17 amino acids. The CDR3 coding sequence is TGTGCCAGCAGCCAGGGGTTGGTCAGGGGACCCGTCAATGAGCAGTTCTTC. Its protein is CASSQGLVRGPVNEQFF.

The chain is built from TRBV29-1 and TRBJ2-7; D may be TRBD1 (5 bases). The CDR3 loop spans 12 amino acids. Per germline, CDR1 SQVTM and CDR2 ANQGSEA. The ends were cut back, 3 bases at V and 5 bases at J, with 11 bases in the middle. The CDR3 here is CSVEGQGDEQYF. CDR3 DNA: TGCAGCGTTGAGGGGCAGGGTGACGAGCAGTACTTC.

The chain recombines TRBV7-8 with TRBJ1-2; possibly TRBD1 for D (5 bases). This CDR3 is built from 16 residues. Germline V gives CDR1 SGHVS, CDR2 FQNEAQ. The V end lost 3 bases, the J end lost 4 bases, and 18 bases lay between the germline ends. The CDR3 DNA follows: TGTGCCAGCAGCTTCCAAGCGGAAAGGGGAGGCTATGGCTACACCTTC. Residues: CASSFQAERGGYGYTF. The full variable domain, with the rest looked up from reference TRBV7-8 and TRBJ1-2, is GAGVSQSPRYKVAKRGQDVALRCDPISGHVSLFWYQQALGQGPEFLTYFQNEAQLDKSGLPSDRFFAERPEGSVSTLKIQRTQQEDSAVYLCASSFQAERGGYGYTFGSGTRLTVV.

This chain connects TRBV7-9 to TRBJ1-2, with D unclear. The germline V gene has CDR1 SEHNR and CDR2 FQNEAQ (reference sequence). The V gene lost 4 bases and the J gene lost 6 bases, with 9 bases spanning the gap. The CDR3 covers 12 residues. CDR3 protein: CASSSDRDGYTF. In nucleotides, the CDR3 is TGTGCCAGCAGCTCCGACCGGGATGGCTACACCTTC.

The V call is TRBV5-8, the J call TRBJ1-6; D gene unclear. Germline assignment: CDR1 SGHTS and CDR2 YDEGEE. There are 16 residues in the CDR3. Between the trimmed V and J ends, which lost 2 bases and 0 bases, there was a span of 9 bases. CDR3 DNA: TGTGCCAGCAGCTTTACCAAGAGCTCCTATAATTCACCCCTCCACTTT. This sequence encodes CASSFTKSSYNSPLHF.

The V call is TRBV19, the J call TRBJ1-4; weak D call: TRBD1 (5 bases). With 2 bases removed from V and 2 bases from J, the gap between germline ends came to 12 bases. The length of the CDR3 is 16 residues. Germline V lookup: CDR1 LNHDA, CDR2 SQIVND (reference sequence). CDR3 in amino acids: CASSIPGRGTNEKLFF. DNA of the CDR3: TGTGCCAGTAGTATACCAGGCCGGGGGACTAATGAAAAACTGTTTTTT. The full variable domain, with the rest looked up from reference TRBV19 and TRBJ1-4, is DGGITQSPKYLFRKEGQNVTLSCEQNLNHDAMYWYRQDPGQGLRLIYYSQIVNDFQKGDIAEGYSVSREKKESFPLTVTSAQKNPTAFYLCASSIPGRGTNEKLFFGSGTQLSVL.